Listed here is a single TCR beta chain. The sample belongs to a study of control samples from healthy donors and cancer patients. The data were produced by immunoSEQ multiplex PCR, yet TCRdb's version contains in-frame clones alone and is incomplete. The sample consists of some 99,000 clones, 90% of them appearing once. J gave up 7 bases and V 3 bases, and 7 bases lay outside the gene matches. The germline V gene encodes CDR1 MNHNS and CDR2 SASEGT. The CDR3 contains 15 residues. The sequencing sample was made of blood. The receptor's source is a human donor in good health. The donor label of this sample is uncertain. The chain has TRBV6-1 and TRBJ2-2; TRBD2 agrees at 8 bases. CDR3 region: CASSEKRGQVGELFF. DNA for the CDR3: TGTGCCAGCAGTGAGAAGCGGGGGCAAGTCGGGGAGCTGTTTTTT.